This T cell receptor (beta chain) is drawn from a study of T cell repertoires in cytomegalovirus infection (dated by TCRdb to the late 2010s). As for the study more broadly: Donor HLA type was relevant to the analysis, as public TCR beta signatures indicated carriage of CMV infection together with the matching HLA type.

As regards this clonotype: Its recognized antigen is unknown. No much larger clone exists at a distance of one base, and base qualities are not known.

The sample was run on an Illumina HiSeq 1500. TCRdb applied fastp at Q25 and MiXCR to the public reads, then kept only in-frame beta chains. Every distinct CDR3 protein forms one entry, paired with its most common genes and DNA. Recorded for this sample are over 90,000 distinct CDR3 sequences; about 15% of them occurred a single time. The biggest ten clones account for 8% of the sample. The study at large found these results: In both this cohort and an independent roughly 400-donor cohort, the cumulative frequency of public TCR beta family members distinguished carriers of CMV infection plus the relevant HLA type. The ex vivo response was dominated by HLA-C-restricted CMV-specific TCR beta clonotypes, and the single most frequent clonotype in two of eight donors was supplied by these HLA-C-restricted clonotypes.

Taken from cysteine to phenylalanine, the CDR3 has 13 residues. The CDR3 DNA has 39 bases and is translated from base 1. The V end loses 2 bases and the J end loses 7 bases, and a stretch of 9 bases separates them. The CDR1 and CDR2 encoded by the germline V gene (reference sequence) are MNHEY and SMNVEV. The receptor's source is a human donor in good health (CMV status not recorded). Some clones in this sample may be carry-over from other donors' samples. Sequenced material: PBMCs. The sequence is built from TRBV27 and TRBJ1-5; 6 matching bases give a weak D call of TRBD1. Here the CDR3 is given as CASSLNRVQPQHF. The DNA sequence follows: TGTGCCAGCAGTTTAAACAGGGTCCAGCCCCAGCATTTT.